This TCR beta chain emerged from a study of blood T cells in healthy people across ages (dated by TCRdb to 2014 to 2015). Regarding the study in general: Template switching captured roughly one uniquely barcoded TCR beta cDNA molecule per two T cells in model experiments. The study measured age-related changes in TCR beta repertoire diversity using deep sequencing normalized with unique cDNA molecular identifiers. The donors were split into four age groups: young (average about 16 years), middle-aged (around 40), aged (over 55) and long-lived (under 90). To avoid experimental bias, donors of different ages were randomly spread across the sequencing lanes. For two donors (one aged 18 to 29 and one aged 80 or older), the study analyzed two additional independent replicas of 1 million unique cDNA reads from the same blood draw. Paper-wide results and their limitations: Compared with the aged group, the long-lived group had more naive CD4+ T cells, fewer expanded clones and increased TCR diversity, suggesting age selection. Estimates of total diversity from one million sequenced T cells were regarded as lower bounds and underestimates. Bulk unsorted PBMC profiling prevented conclusive comparison of naive and antigen-experienced compartments. Observed TCR beta diversity per million T cells fell roughly linearly with age, and a significant reduction was already apparent by age approximately 40. There was a strong correlation between observed TCR beta diversity and the percentage of naive T cells measured by flow cytometry. Donor CMV infection status was unknown, potentially confounding age-related changes in expanded clonotypes.

Donors were 39 systemically healthy Caucasian individuals from Russia aged roughly 6 to 90 years. Ten milliliters of peripheral blood were collected from each donor into EDTA-treated Vacutainer tubes. Ficoll-Paque density-gradient centrifugation was used to isolate PBMCs, with at least 6.5 million per sample. Trizol reagent was used to extract total RNA from the PBMCs, yielding at least 6 micrograms per sample. Naive CD45RAhigh/CD27high T cell percentages were measured by flow cytometry on a PBMC aliquot from every donor. At the junction V is shortened by 6 bases and J by 1 base, with 22 bases in between. CDR3 length: 16 amino acids, cysteine to phenylalanine. This entry keeps only the CDR3 DNA: 48 bases, framed from base 1. CDR1 and CDR2, looked up from the germline V gene, are SQVTM and ANQGSEA. About this clonotype: The target of this receptor is not known. The record has no base qualities; no much larger clone is one base away.

The library was generated by 5' RACE. Sequencing took place on an Illumina HiSeq 2500. A second PCR of about 6 to 11 cycles was performed with a sample-barcoded 5' primer and a J-beta primer mix. A unique molecular identifier was introduced onto each TCR beta cDNA molecule by a template-switch 5' adaptor carrying 12 random nucleotides. At least 2.5 million CDR3-containing paired-end reads were obtained from each sample. First-strand cDNA synthesis was performed from all RNA using the Mint cDNA synthesis kit, with priming by a TRBC-specific oligonucleotide. All cDNA was treated with uracil-DNA glycosylase and then went through a first 18-cycle PCR with the universal primers M1SS and BC2_uni_R. In the source study's methods: Each sample was normalized by randomly selecting 1 million high-quality reads, each carrying a distinct molecular identifier. Instead of being binned into consensus sequences, reads with shared molecular identifiers were discarded. MiTCR, with a Q25 quality threshold and the strictest error-elimination algorithm, was used for CDR3 identification, clonotype clustering and error correction. A nonparametric unseen species model with Euler transformation was used to estimate a lower bound on total TCR beta diversity. Clones were called with MiXCR by TCRdb after fastp trimmed the public reads at Q25, and only in-frame beta chains were retained. Duplicate CDR3 protein sequences are folded into a single record with the most common DNA and genes. TCRdb, not the authors, supplied the V and J calls. The sample contains approximately 940,000 distinct CDR3 sequences, roughly 50% of them found a single time. The ten largest clones capture under 15% of the sample.

Sequenced: blood. Recombination linked TRBV29-1 to TRBJ2-7; the D gene cannot be resolved beyond TRBD1 or TRBD2, each matching 6 bases. The clonotype comes from a man aged 30 to 39 in good health. This receptor has the CDR3 CSVAGVWGADSYEQYF. The DNA sequence is TGCAGCGTCGCCGGGGTTTGGGGGGCAGATTCCTACGAGCAGTACTTC.